The rows below give T cell receptor beta chains drawn from one sample of a study of cytomegalovirus exposure and HLA in healthy donors. Measured with immunoSEQ multiplex PCR; TCRdb has only the in-frame clones, and not every one. The sample contains approximately 100,000 clones, 88% of which appear only once. The sequencing sample was made of PBMCs. The source of these receptors is a woman between 18 and 29 years old in good health and CMV-seronegative. CDR3s include the opening cysteine and the closing phenylalanine or tryptophan. Fields, in order: clone size, D gene, V gene, J gene, CDR3 protein, CDR3 DNA. A D gene is named only where the DNA matches it firmly. Clone sizes are given selectively: once, few, many, or a class where the clone is expanded.

.	TRBD1	TRBV5-1	TRBJ1-4	CASSPGTGPNEKLFF	TGCGCCAGCAGCCCCGGGACAGGTCCTAATGAAAAACTGTTTTTT
.	.	TRBV28	TRBJ2-1	CASRKGVWVDEQFF	TGTGCCAGCAGGAAAGGGGTTTGGGTAGATGAGCAGTTCTTC
.	.	TRBV4-1	TRBJ1-3	CASSQVSLAGPDSGNTIYF	TGCGCCAGCAGCCAAGTAAGTCTGGCGGGCCCCGACTCTGGAAACACCATATATTTT
once	.	TRBV28	TRBJ1-4	CASSGGLRESSEKLFF	TGTGCCAGCAGTGGGGGACTTCGGGAATCAAGTGAAAAACTGTTTTTT
once	TRBD1	TRBV5-4	TRBJ1-1	CASRSDRVSTEAFF	TGTGCCAGCAGATCGGACAGGGTGAGCACTGAAGCTTTCTTT
.	.	TRBV19	TRBJ1-6	CASSIQGVGSPLHF	TGTGCCAGTAGTATCCAGGGTGTAGGTTCACCCCTCCACTTT
few	.	TRBV28	TRBJ2-7	CASRRDWDVEQYF	TGTGCCAGCAGGCGGGACTGGGACGTCGAGCAGTACTTC
.	.	TRBV4-3	TRBJ1-4	CASSQDFTVEKLFF	TGCGCCAGCAGCCAAGATTTCACTGTAGAAAAACTGTTTTTT
.	.	TRBV29-1	TRBJ2-5	CSCGGGTANIQETQYF	TGCAGTTGTGGGGGCGGGACAGCTAATATCCAAGAGACCCAGTACTTC
.	TRBD2	TRBV6-4	TRBJ2-3	CASSDSNSGSGTDTQYF	TGTGCCAGCAGTGACTCTAATAGCGGGAGCGGGACAGATACGCAGTATTTT
.	.	TRBV9	TRBJ1-1	CASSPIYTGTEAFF	TGTGCCAGCAGCCCCATTTACACGGGAACTGAAGCTTTCTTT
.	TRBD1	TRBV2	TRBJ1-3	CASIQAPGQGGTIYF	TGTGCCAGCATTCAAGCCCCGGGACAGGGAGGCACCATATATTTT
.	TRBD1	TRBV4-3	TRBJ1-2	CASSQMRRGTAEDYGYTF	TGCGCCAGCAGCCAAATGCGCCGTGGGACAGCCGAGGACTATGGCTACACCTTC
.	TRBD1	TRBV4-2	TRBJ1-5	CASSQGVQGLDQPQHF	TGTGCCAGCAGCCAAGGGGTACAGGGGCTAGATCAGCCCCAGCATTTT
.	TRBD2	TRBV4-2	TRBJ2-7	CASSYIGTSGEQYF	TGTGCCAGCAGCTATATAGGGACTAGCGGGGAGCAGTACTTC
.	.	TRBV28	TRBJ2-5	CASSLRGGVQETQYF	TGTGCCAGCAGTTTAAGGGGGGGGGTCCAAGAGACCCAGTACTTC
few	.	TRBV27	TRBJ2-3	CASGGLRGRVTDTQYF	TGTGCCAGCGGTGGCCTTCGGGGAAGGGTAACAGATACGCAGTATTTT
once	TRBD1	TRBV10-3	TRBJ2-1	CAISESWDRDYNEQFF	TGTGCCATCAGTGAGTCTTGGGACAGGGACTACAATGAGCAGTTCTTC
.	.	TRBV4-3	TRBJ2-1	CASSQGGSSPAAFF	TGCGCCAGCAGCCAAGGAGGGAGTAGCCCCGCGGCGTTCTTC
.	.	TRBV10-3	TRBJ2-7	CAISGQTPGEQYF	TGTGCCATCAGTGGACAAACCCCTGGCGAGCAGTACTTC
.	.	TRBV19	TRBJ1-5	CASTEEDSVSNQPQHF	TGTGCCAGTACCGAAGAGGATTCAGTGAGCAATCAGCCCCAGCATTTT
.	TRBD2	TRBV19	TRBJ2-5	CATTSDQETQYF	TGTGCCACTACTAGCGACCAAGAGACCCAGTACTTC
.	TRBD1	TRBV28	TRBJ1-2	CASGRDRSQYGYTF	TGTGCCAGCGGCCGGGACAGGTCGCAATATGGCTACACCTTC
.	.	TRBV2	TRBJ1-6	CASSEDRANNSPLHF	TGTGCCAGCAGTGAAGACAGGGCTAATAATTCACCCCTCCACTTT
.	.	TRBV9	TRBJ2-7	CASSPHWTDSYEQYF	TGTGCCAGCAGCCCTCATTGGACAGACTCCTACGAGCAGTACTTC
.	.	TRBV27	TRBJ2-1	CASSPYAQLLEQFF	TGTGCCAGCAGTCCCTATGCCCAATTGCTGGAGCAGTTCTTC
once	.	TRBV7-9	TRBJ2-7	CASSLVVYEQYF	TGTGCCAGCAGCTTAGTAGTTTACGAGCAGTACTTC
.	.	TRBV10-3	TRBJ1-1	CAISGRGNVDTEAFF	TGTGCCATCAGTGGTAGGGGGAATGTGGACACTGAAGCTTTCTTT
.	.	TRBV28	TRBJ2-2	CASSFGGRDTGELFF	TGTGCCAGCAGTTTCGGGGGTAGGGACACCGGGGAGCTGTTTTTT
.	TRBD2	TRBV28	TRBJ2-1	CASSLLLAGEGEQFF	TGTGCCAGCAGTTTGTTACTAGCGGGAGAGGGTGAGCAGTTCTTC
.	.	TRBV30	TRBJ1-2	CAGGEKFDGYTF	TGTGCCGGTGGAGAGAAATTCGATGGCTACACCTTC
.	.	TRBV5-1	TRBJ2-5	CASSFPTDKVPGEETQYF	TGCGCCAGCAGCTTCCCGACAGATAAAGTTCCAGGGGAAGAGACCCAGTACTTC
once	TRBD1	TRBV19	TRBJ1-5	CASSFQGVGPQHF	TGTGCCAGTAGTTTCCAGGGGGTAGGGCCCCAGCATTTT
.	TRBD1	TRBV9	TRBJ1-1	CASSITGDSLLSEAFF	TGTGCCAGCAGCATAACGGGGGACAGTCTCCTCTCTGAAGCTTTCTTT
.	.	TRBV5-4	TRBJ1-2	CASSLELSNYGYTF	TGTGCCAGCAGCTTGGAACTTTCTAACTATGGCTACACCTTC
.	.	TRBV6-5	TRBJ1-1	CASSYSVAGSNTEAFF	TGTGCCAGCAGTTACTCTGTGGCGGGCTCGAACACTGAAGCTTTCTTT
once	.	TRBV6-5	TRBJ2-7	CASSRTSISYEQYF	TGTGCCAGCAGCCGTACATCAATTTCCTACGAGCAGTACTTC
.	.	TRBV2	TRBJ2-1	CASGWNYDNEQFF	TGTGCCAGCGGTTGGAACTATGACAATGAGCAGTTCTTC
.	TRBD1	TRBV7-2	TRBJ2-4	CASSSTGIPQYF	TGTGCCAGCAGCTCGACAGGGATTCCCCAGTACTTC
.	.	TRBV6-6	TRBJ2-7	CASSYSSGNEQYF	TGTGCCAGCAGTTACTCGAGCGGCAACGAGCAGTACTTC
.	TRBD2	TRBV4-1	TRBJ2-7	CASSQGLAPPYEQYF	TGCGCCAGCAGTCAAGGACTAGCGCCACCCTACGAGCAGTACTTC
.	.	TRBV4-3	TRBJ2-1	CASSQVGLAHEQFF	TGCGCCAGCAGCCAAGTTGGGCTAGCCCATGAGCAGTTCTTC
.	TRBD2	TRBV7-2	TRBJ2-4	CASSGLAGLAKNIQYF	TGTGCCAGCAGCGGTCTAGCGGGGCTAGCCAAAAACATTCAGTACTTC
.	.	TRBV7-3	TRBJ1-2	CASWRGGDGYTF	TGTGCCAGCTGGCGGGGGGGCGATGGCTACACCTTC
.	.	TRBV9	TRBJ1-4	CASGLQADNEKLFF	TGTGCCAGCGGGCTACAAGCCGATAATGAAAAACTGTTTTTT
.	.	TRBV6-1	TRBJ2-6	CASRPQGSGANVLTF	TGTGCCAGCAGACCCCAGGGTTCTGGGGCCAACGTCCTGACTTTC
once	TRBD1	TRBV29-1	TRBJ1-1	CSVKGTAANTEAFF	TGCAGCGTTAAAGGGACAGCTGCGAACACTGAAGCTTTCTTT
.	TRBD1	TRBV29-1	TRBJ2-7	CSAGQGTAEQYF	TGCAGCGCCGGACAGGGTACCGCCGAGCAGTACTTC
.	.	TRBV27	TRBJ2-7	CASSLGGWEYF	TGTGCCAGCAGTTTAGGCGGTTGGGAGTACTTC
once	.	TRBV5-1	TRBJ1-4	CASSFGRSPSGTNEKLFF	TGCGCCAGCAGCTTCGGTAGGAGCCCCTCGGGGACTAATGAAAAACTGTTTTTT
.	TRBD1	TRBV27	TRBJ1-3	CASSTPGQHSGNTIYF	TGTGCCAGCAGTACTCCGGGACAGCACTCTGGAAACACCATATATTTT
.	TRBD1	TRBV5-1	TRBJ2-7	CASSISGTGNYEQYF	TGCGCCAGCAGCATTTCCGGGACAGGAAACTACGAGCAGTACTTC
.	TRBD1	TRBV6-5	TRBJ2-1	CASSYSRPGGYNEQFF	TGTGCCAGCAGTTACAGTAGGCCAGGGGGTTACAATGAGCAGTTCTTC